One and the same sample provided the 3 T cell receptor beta chains below, sequenced in a study of blood T cell repertoires in COVID-19. Only in-frame clones appear in the TCRdb table, and some are missing; sequencing was by immunoSEQ multiplex PCR. There are approximately 130,000 clones in the sample; 85% to 90% occur only once, and about 4.3% lies in the top ten. Source material: peripheral blood. The receptors stem from a human donor in a cohort sampled during active COVID-19.

This clone was detected a few times. CDR3 in amino acids: CASSQNPSVAGFTDTQYF. The CDR3 nucleotides read TGTGCCAGCAGCCAAAACCCCAGCGTAGCGGGTTTTACAGATACGCAGTATTTT. J is TRBJ2-3 and V is TRBV3-1 (or the pseudogene TRBV3-2); 7 nucleotides line up with TRBD2. With V trimmed by 2 bases and J by 3 bases, 14 bases remained unmatched. The V gene's germline CDR1 is LGHDT and CDR2 YNNKEL (reference sequence). The length of the CDR3 is 18 residues.

This clone was observed once. The chain combines TRBV6-5 with TRBJ2-3; maybe TRBD2 (6 bases). V lost 6 bases, J lost 2 bases, and 15 bases lay in between. In germline, CDR1 is MNHEY, CDR2 SVGAGI. The CDR3 runs to 15 residues. The chain's CDR3 is CASSAGRGYTDTQYF. CDR3 nucleotide sequence: TGTGCCAGCAGCGCGGGACGGGGTTACACAGATACGCAGTATTTT.

This chain connects TRBV7-8 to TRBJ2-1; D is possibly TRBD1 (6 bases). CDR3 length: 15 residues. CDR1 and CDR2 (germline): SGHVS, FQNEAQ. V was clipped by 3 bases and J by 0 bases, with 9 bases between them. The CDR3 reads CASSLDSSSYNEQFF. The CDR3 coding sequence is TGTGCCAGCAGCTTGGACAGTAGCTCCTACAATGAGCAGTTCTTC.